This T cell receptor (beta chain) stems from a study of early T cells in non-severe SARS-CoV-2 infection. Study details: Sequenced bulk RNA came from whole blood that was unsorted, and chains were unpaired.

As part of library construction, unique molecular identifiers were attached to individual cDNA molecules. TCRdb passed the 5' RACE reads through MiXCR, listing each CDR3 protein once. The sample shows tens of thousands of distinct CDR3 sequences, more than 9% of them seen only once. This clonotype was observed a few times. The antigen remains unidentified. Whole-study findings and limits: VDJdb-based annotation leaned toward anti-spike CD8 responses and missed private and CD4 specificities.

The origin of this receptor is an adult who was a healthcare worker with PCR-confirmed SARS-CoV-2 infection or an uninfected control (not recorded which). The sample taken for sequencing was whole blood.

The CDR3 region is CASSPSADTQYF. The CDR3 DNA is TGTGCCAGCAGCCCCTCGGCAGATACGCAGTATTTT. The chain carries TRBV7-2 and TRBJ2-3, with D uncertain. Trimming removed 5 bases at V and 4 bases at J, with 7 bases between. CDR1 is SGHTA, CDR2 FQGNSA, per germline. The CDR3 has 12 residues.